The 2 T cell receptor beta chains presented below share a single source sample, sequenced in a study of CD8 T cells in Susac syndrome. The authors reverse transcribed roughly 0.45 to 1 ug RNA with random hexamers. Each CDR3 protein is one row after TCRdb ran MiXCR on the immunoSEQ multiplex PCR reads. The data contain hundreds of thousands of distinct CDR3 sequences, about 91% of them singletons. Sequences were obtained from CD8+ T cells from PBMCs. Source of these receptors: a human donor with multiple sclerosis.

This rearrangement joins TRBV20-1 to TRBJ1-1; the match to TRBD1 covers 10 bases. Unmatched junction bases numbered 8, after V lost 5 bases and J lost 2 bases. The CDR3 runs 15 residues. Germline V gene lookup returns CDR1 DFQATT and CDR2 SNEGSKA (reference sequence). CDR3 protein: CSASGRDRGNTEAFF. The CDR3 nucleotides read TGCAGTGCTTCAGGCCGGGACAGGGGAAACACTGAAGCTTTCTTT.

The V gene is TRBV27, the J gene TRBJ2-7; D perhaps matches TRBD1 (7 bases). The CDR3 length is 15 residues. Germline V CDR1 and CDR2: MNHEY, SMNVEV (reference sequence). V gave up 8 bases and J gave up 7 bases, with 24 bases separating them. CDR3 region: CASGALEGALHEQYF. DNA of the CDR3: TGTGCCAGCGGGGCCTTGGAGGGGGCATTACATGAGCAGTACTTC.